This T cell receptor beta chain was captured by sequencing in a study of blood T cell repertoires in COVID-19. The assay was immunoSEQ multiplex PCR, and TCRdb's table has in-frame clones only and misses some. In the table there are 350,000 to 400,000 clones, around 89% of which are singletons. Participants came from roughly 23 US areas, aged about 18 to 89 years. This clone turned up a few times. Germline CDR1 reads KGHSH; CDR2 reads LQKENI. There are 16 residues in the CDR3. The germline V and J ends were trimmed by 1 base and 3 bases, with 15 bases remaining between them. The material sequenced was PBMCs or T cells enriched from blood (not recorded which). The clonotype comes from a woman between 18 and 29 years old who had recovered from COVID-19. The rearrangement uses TRBV18 and TRBJ1-2; D possibly corresponds to TRBD1 (6 bases). The CDR3 DNA reads TGTGCCAGCTCACCACACCCCAGGGGCGAGGACTATGGCTACACCTTC. Its protein is CASSPHPRGEDYGYTF.